This T cell receptor (beta chain) was recorded in a study of shared clonotypes between healthy human individuals. Study results and limitations: Naive subsets typically showed greater estimated richness than memory subsets. The study found lower generation probabilities in non-shared clonotypes than in those shared by all four donors. Rarefaction showed that sequencing of sorted subsets was incomplete (despite large depth).

CDR3 size: 18 residues. The J segment lost 1 base and the V segment lost 7 bases, leaving 14 bases of the junction unmatched. Germline V gene lookup returns CDR1 GTSNPN and CDR2 SVGIG (reference sequence). To note about this clone: What it recognizes is unknown.

At deep level, the assay was performed. The data were produced by immunoSEQ multiplex PCR, yet TCRdb's version contains in-frame clones alone and is incomplete. The sample yields 150,000 to 200,000 clones, 85% to 95% seen once. Source material: naive CD4+ T cells sorted from blood. As to subset: CD45RA+ positively selected. V is TRBV30 and J is TRBJ2-1, with 12 nucleotides matching TRBD2. This sequence originates from a woman aged 30 to 39 in good health. The CDR3 nucleotides read TGTGCCTCCAGAAGACACAGGACTAGCGGGGCATCCTACAATGAGCAGTTCTTC. Encoded protein: CASRRHRTSGASYNEQFF.